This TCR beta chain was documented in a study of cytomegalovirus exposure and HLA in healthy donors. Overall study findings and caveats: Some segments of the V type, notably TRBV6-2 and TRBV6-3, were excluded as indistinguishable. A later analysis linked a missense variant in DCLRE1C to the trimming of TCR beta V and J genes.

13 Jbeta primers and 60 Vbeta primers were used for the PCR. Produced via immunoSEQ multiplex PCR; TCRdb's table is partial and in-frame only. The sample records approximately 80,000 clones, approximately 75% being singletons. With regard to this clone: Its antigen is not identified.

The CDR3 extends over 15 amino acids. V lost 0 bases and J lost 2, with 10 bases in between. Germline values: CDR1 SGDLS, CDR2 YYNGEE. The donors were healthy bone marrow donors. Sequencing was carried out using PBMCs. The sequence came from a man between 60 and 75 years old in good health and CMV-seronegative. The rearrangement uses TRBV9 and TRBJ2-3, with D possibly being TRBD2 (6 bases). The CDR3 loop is CASSVASGDTDTQYF. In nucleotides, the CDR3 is TGTGCCAGCAGCGTAGCCTCGGGGGACACAGATACGCAGTATTTT.